The 4 T cell receptor beta chains presented below share a single source sample, sequenced in a study of Ad26.COV2.S vaccination and SARS-CoV-2 variants. Libraries were prepared by immunoSEQ multiplex PCR; TCRdb keeps only in-frame clonotypes and omits some of them. The sample holds about 680,000 clones, 89% seen once. The sample's treatment: roughly 19 received Ad26.COV2.S at low or high dose, single or two shots; 5 received placebo; per-sample allocation not given. Sample collection was performed on day 63 after the first vaccine or placebo injection. The input for sequencing was peripheral blood, taken in a trial of Ad26.COV2.S vaccine versus placebo. The receptors derive from a person between 18 and 59 years old who received the Ad26.COV2.S COVID-19 vaccine or a placebo.

V gene TRBV15 combines with J gene TRBJ2-5; 8 nucleotides match TRBD1. Germline CDR1 LNHNV, CDR2 YYDKDF (reference sequence). V was clipped by 3 bases and J by 6 bases; unmatched bases: 3. The CDR3 is 13 amino acids. CDR3 loop: CATSRDREKTQYF. CDR3 nucleotides: TGTGCCACCAGCAGGGACAGGGAAAAGACCCAGTACTTC.

The rearrangement uses TRBV6-5 and TRBJ1-6; possible D gene TRBD1, 5 bases. Trimming took 0 bases from V and 8 from J, leaving 14 bases between them. The CDR3 is made up of 16 amino acids. Germline V gives CDR1 MNHEY, CDR2 SVGAGI. CDR3: CASSYSRRAVYSPLHF. CDR3 DNA: TGTGCCAGCAGTTACTCGCGCAGGGCAGTCTATTCACCCCTCCACTTT.

The chain employs TRBV18 and TRBJ2-3; D perhaps matches TRBD1 (6 bases). V was clipped by 6 bases and J by 0 bases, with 10 bases between them. This CDR3 has 14 amino acids. In germline, CDR1 is KGHSH, CDR2 LQKENI. The CDR3 DNA reads as TGTGCCAGCTCGCTGGGGGCCAGCACAGATACGCAGTATTTT. The encoded protein is CASSLGASTDTQYF.

About this clone: Additional DNA sequences in this sample encode the identical CDR3. This chain joins TRBV10-3 and TRBJ1-2; D not resolved. The CDR3 spans 12 residues. V lost 5 bases, J lost 3 bases, and 7 bases lay in between. Germline CDR1 reads ENHRY; CDR2 reads SYGVKD. The CDR3 DNA reads TGTGCCATCAGTCGGGAGGACTATGGCTACACCTTC. Amino acid sequence: CAISREDYGYTF.